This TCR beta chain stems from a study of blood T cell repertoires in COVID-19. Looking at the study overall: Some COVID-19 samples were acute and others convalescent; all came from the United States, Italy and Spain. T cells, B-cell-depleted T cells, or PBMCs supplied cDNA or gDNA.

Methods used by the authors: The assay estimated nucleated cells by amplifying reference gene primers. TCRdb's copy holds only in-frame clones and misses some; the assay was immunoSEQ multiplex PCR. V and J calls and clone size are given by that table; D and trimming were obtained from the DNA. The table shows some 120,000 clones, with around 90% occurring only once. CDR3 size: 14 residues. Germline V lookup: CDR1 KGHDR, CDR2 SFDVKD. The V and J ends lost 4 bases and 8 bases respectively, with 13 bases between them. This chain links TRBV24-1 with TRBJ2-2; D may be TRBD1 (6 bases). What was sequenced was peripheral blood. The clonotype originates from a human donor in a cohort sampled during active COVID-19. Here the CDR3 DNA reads TGTGCCACCAGTGAGAATCTGGGGGCTGGGGAGCTGTTTTTT. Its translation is CATSENLGAGELFF.